This TCR beta chain originates from a study of blood T cell repertoires in COVID-19. Study details: Donors in the United States, Italy and Spain gave samples during acute or convalescent COVID-19. Nucleic acid was either cDNA or gDNA, and it came from T cells, B-cell-depleted T cells, or PBMCs.

Individuals aged roughly 18 to 95 years were recruited from some 26 US areas. As processed by the authors: Amplifying reference gene primers gave estimates of nucleated cell counts. Repertoires were generated with immunoSEQ multiplex PCR, while TCRdb's copy carries only in-frame clones and drops some. That table furnishes V, J and clone size, whereas the DNA furnished D and trimming. The profile covers about 140,000 clones, with about 87% appearing a single time and about 10% taken by the ten largest. The germline V gene has CDR1 LNHDA and CDR2 SQIVND (reference sequence). The CDR3 has 15 amino acids. The trim removed 4 bases at V and 6 bases at J, leaving 9 bases unmatched.

The receptor was derived from a man aged 60 to 69 who had recovered from COVID-19. What was sequenced was PBMCs or T cells enriched from blood (not recorded which). The V and J genes are TRBV19 and TRBJ2-1, with TRBD1 matching over 7 bases. The CDR3 sequence is CASSTTGPGGNEQFF. The CDR3 coding sequence is TGTGCCAGTAGTACCACGGGCCCAGGGGGCAATGAGCAGTTCTTC.